This T cell receptor beta chain was identified in a study of T cell responses to AZD1222 COVID-19 vaccine. Study details: Second-dose schedules of about 4 or about 12 weeks were combined.

Clones were read by immunoSEQ multiplex PCR, and TCRdb kept only the in-frame ones, dropping some. Of about 170,000 clones listed, roughly 92% are singletons. The study's findings and limits: Seropositive status at baseline applied to only a handful of AZD1222 recipients.

Looked up from germline, CDR1 is LGHNA and CDR2 is YNFKEQ. J gave up 5 bases and V 2 bases, and 2 bases lay outside the gene matches. CDR3 length equals 15 residues. With respect to this clone: Antigen specificity is unknown.

J is TRBJ2-2 and V is TRBV4-2, with 10 bases that match TRBD2. The starting material was peripheral blood, obtained on day 0 of AZD1222 vaccination. This clonotype was obtained from an adult in good health. CDR3 region: CASSQLAGDTGELFF. The CDR3 nucleotides read TGTGCCAGCAGCCAACTAGCGGGAGATACCGGGGAGCTGTTTTTT.